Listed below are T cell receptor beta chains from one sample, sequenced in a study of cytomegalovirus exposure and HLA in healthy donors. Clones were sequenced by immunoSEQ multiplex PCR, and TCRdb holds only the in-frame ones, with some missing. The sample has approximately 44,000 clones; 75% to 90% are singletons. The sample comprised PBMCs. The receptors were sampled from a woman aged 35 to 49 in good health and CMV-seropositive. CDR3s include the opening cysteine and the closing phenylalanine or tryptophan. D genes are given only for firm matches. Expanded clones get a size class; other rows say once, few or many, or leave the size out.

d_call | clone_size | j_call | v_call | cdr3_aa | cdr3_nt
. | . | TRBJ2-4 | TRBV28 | CASSPGGGTVNIQYF | TGTGCCAGCAGTCCCGGAGGCGGGACGGTAAACATTCAGTACTTC
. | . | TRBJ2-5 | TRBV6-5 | CASSYWQASQETQYF | TGTGCCAGCAGTTACTGGCAGGCCTCCCAAGAGACCCAGTACTTC
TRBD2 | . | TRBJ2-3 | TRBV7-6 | CASSSGLAGGLSTDTQYF | TGTGCCAGCAGCTCCGGACTAGCGGGGGGCCTAAGCACAGATACGCAGTATTTT
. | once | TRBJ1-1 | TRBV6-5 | CASSQPDSPAFF | TGTGCCAGCAGCCAACCCGACAGCCCGGCTTTCTTT
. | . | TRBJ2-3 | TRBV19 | CASGSGQLTDTQYF | TGTGCCAGCGGGTCCGGACAGCTCACAGATACGCAGTATTTT
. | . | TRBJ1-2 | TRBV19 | CASSHRSAGRGGYTF | TGTGCCAGTAGCCATCGATCTGCTGGGCGTGGGGGCTACACCTTC
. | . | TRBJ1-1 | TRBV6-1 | CASIYRARETEAFF | TGTGCCAGCATATACAGGGCCAGGGAGACTGAAGCTTTCTTT
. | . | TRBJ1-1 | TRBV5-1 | CASSLDPKPLNTEAFF | TGCGCCAGCAGCTTGGACCCGAAGCCGTTGAACACTGAAGCTTTCTTT
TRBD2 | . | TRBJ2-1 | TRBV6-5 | CASSSQPSGGYNEQFF | TGTGCCAGCAGTTCGCAACCTAGCGGGGGGTACAATGAGCAGTTCTTC
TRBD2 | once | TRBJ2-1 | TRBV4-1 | CASRTSGRFGEQFF | TGCGCCAGCAGGACTAGCGGGAGATTCGGTGAGCAGTTCTTC
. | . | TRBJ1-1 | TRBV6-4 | CASSEGGHTEAFF | TGTGCCAGCAGTGAGGGGGGGCACACTGAAGCTTTCTTT
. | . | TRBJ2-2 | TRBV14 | CASSRRQDANTGELFF | TGTGCCAGCAGCCGTAGACAGGACGCGAACACCGGGGAGCTGTTTTTT
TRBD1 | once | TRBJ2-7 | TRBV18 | CASSPPGQVVDEQYF | TGTGCCAGCTCACCGCCGGGACAGGTCGTCGACGAGCAGTACTTC
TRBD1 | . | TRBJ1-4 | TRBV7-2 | CASSLLRTGYEKLFF | TGTGCCAGCAGCTTACTACGGACAGGTTATGAAAAACTGTTTTTT
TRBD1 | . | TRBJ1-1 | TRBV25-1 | CASRPQGPNTEAFF | TGTGCCAGCAGGCCACAGGGGCCGAACACTGAAGCTTTCTTT
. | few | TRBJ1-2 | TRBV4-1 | CASSQEGWTGTIGYTF | TGCGCCAGCAGCCAAGAAGGGTGGACCGGGACTATTGGCTACACCTTC
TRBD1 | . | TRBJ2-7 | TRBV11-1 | CASSSRTGSYEQYF | TGTGCCAGCAGCTCCAGGACAGGTTCCTACGAGCAGTACTTC
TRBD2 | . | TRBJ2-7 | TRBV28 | CASSSYRGGRQYEQYF | TGTGCCAGCAGTTCCTACCGGGGCGGGAGACAGTACGAGCAGTACTTC
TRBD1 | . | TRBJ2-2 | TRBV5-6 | CASSLAAGTAGGELFF | TGTGCCAGCAGCTTGGCCGCCGGGACAGCTGGCGGGGAGCTGTTTTTT
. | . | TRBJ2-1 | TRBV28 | CASSLLGRNSNEQFF | TGTGCCAGCAGTTTATTGGGGCGGAACTCCAATGAGCAGTTCTTC
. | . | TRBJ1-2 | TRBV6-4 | CASSDGGLGGYTF | TGTGCCAGCAGTGACGGAGGGCTCGGTGGCTACACCTTC
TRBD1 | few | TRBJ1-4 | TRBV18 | CASGQGADEKLFF | TGTGCCAGCGGACAGGGGGCGGATGAAAAACTGTTTTTT
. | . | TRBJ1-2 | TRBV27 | CASGRTENYGYTF | TGTGCCAGTGGCCGGACAGAGAACTATGGCTACACCTTC
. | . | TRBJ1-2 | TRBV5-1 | CASSLGDIGRGYTF | TGCGCCAGCAGCCTGGGGGACATTGGAAGAGGCTACACCTTC
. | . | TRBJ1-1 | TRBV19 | CASSPRERWAFF | TGTGCCAGTAGTCCCCGGGAACGGTGGGCTTTCTTT
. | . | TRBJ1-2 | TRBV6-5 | CASSVTGFDFYGYTF | TGTGCCAGCAGTGTTACAGGGTTTGACTTCTATGGCTACACCTTC
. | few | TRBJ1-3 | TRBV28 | CASSTRRRSSGNTIYF | TGTGCCAGCAGTACCAGGCGACGAAGCTCTGGAAACACCATATATTTT
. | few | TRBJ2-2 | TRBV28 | CASRPPANTGELFF | TGTGCCAGCAGACCTCCAGCGAACACCGGGGAGCTGTTTTTT
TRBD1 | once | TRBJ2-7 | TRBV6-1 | CASSVGRVRDSMYEQYF | TGTGCCAGCAGTGTGGGTCGGGTTAGGGACAGCATGTACGAGCAGTACTTC
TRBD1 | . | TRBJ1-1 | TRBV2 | CASRKQGQQNTEAFF | TGTGCCAGCAGGAAACAGGGACAGCAGAACACTGAAGCTTTCTTT
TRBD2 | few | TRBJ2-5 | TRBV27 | CASSTGLAGETQYF | TGTGCCAGCAGTACGGGACTAGCGGGTGAGACCCAGTACTTC
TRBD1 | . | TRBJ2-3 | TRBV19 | CASQKDRVPDTQYF | TGTGCCAGTCAAAAGGACAGGGTCCCAGATACGCAGTATTTT
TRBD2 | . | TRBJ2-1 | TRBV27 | CASAPSGGISYNEQFF | TGTGCCAGCGCTCCTAGCGGGGGGATCTCCTACAATGAGCAGTTCTTC
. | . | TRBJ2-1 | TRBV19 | CASSIGQVEQFF | TGTGCCAGTAGTATAGGCCAGGTTGAGCAGTTCTTC
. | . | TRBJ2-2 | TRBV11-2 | CASSLLASNTGELFF | TGTGCCAGCAGCTTACTAGCGTCGAACACCGGGGAGCTGTTTTTT
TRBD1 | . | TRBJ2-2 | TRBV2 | CAIDRDRAGELFF | TGTGCCATCGACAGGGACAGGGCCGGGGAGCTGTTTTTT
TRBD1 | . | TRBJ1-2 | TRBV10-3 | CATDLTGGGGYTF | TGTGCCACAGACCTTACAGGGGGAGGTGGCTACACCTTC
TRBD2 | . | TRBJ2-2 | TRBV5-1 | CASSPWEGPGELFF | TGCGCCAGCAGCCCCTGGGAGGGGCCCGGGGAGCTGTTTTTT
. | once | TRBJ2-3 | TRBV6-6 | CASSYPEVDTQYF | TGTGCCAGCAGTTACCCAGAGGTGGATACGCAGTATTTT
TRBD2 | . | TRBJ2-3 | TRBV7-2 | CASNPGLARDVTQYF | TGTGCCAGCAACCCGGGACTAGCGAGGGATGTTACGCAGTATTTT
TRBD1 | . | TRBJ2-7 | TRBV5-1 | CASSRGTGTYEQYF | TGCGCCAGCAGTCGTGGGACAGGAACCTACGAGCAGTACTTC
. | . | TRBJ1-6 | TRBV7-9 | CASTLQGNNSPLHF | TGTGCCAGCACCCTACAGGGAAATAATTCACCCCTCCACTTT
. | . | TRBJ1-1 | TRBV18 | CASSSAQQNTEAFF | TGTGCCAGCTCATCCGCCCAACAGAACACTGAAGCTTTCTTT
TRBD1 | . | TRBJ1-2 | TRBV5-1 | CASSSGTGVAIGYTF | TGCGCCAGCAGCTCTGGGACAGGGGTTGCTATTGGCTACACCTTC
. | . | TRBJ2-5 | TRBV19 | CASSAGGIETQYF | TGTGCCAGTAGTGCCGGAGGAATAGAGACCCAGTACTTC
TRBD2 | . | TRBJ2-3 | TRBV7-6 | CASSSSGGLSTDTQYF | TGTGCCAGCAGTTCGAGCGGGGGCCTGAGCACAGATACGCAGTATTTT
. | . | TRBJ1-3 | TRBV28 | CASSFLVSGYKSSGNTIYF | TGTGCCAGCAGTTTTTTAGTGAGCGGTTACAAGAGCTCTGGAAACACCATATATTTT
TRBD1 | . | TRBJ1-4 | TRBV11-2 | CASSLGDRDVEKLFF | TGTGCCAGCAGCTTAGGGGACAGGGATGTTGAAAAACTGTTTTTT
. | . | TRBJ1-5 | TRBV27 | CASSLMAGVGPQHF | TGTGCCAGCAGTTTAATGGCAGGGGTAGGGCCCCAGCATTTT
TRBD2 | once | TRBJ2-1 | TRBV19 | CASSMGTSGRAFEQFF | TGTGCCAGTAGTATGGGGACTAGCGGGAGGGCCTTTGAGCAGTTCTTC
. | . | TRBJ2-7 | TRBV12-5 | CASGPPDPRGQYF | TGTGCTAGTGGTCCGCCGGACCCTCGGGGGCAGTACTTC
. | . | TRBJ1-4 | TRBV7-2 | CASSLGGAFTNEKLFF | TGTGCCAGCAGCTTAGGTGGGGCGTTTACTAATGAAAAACTGTTTTTT
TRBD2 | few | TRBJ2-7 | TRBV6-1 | CASSGTSDSSYEQYF | TGTGCCAGCAGTGGGACTAGCGATAGCTCCTACGAGCAGTACTTC